Presented here are 11 T cell receptor beta chains from one specimen sequenced in a study of OX40 agonist ivuxolimab in advanced cancers. TCRdb keeps only in-frame clones here, not all; method: immunoSEQ multiplex PCR. Counted here are 75,000 to 95,000 clones, about 92% occurring once; the ten biggest clones make up roughly 0.56%. This specimen consisted of CD4+ or CD8+ T cells sorted from blood, obtained in a trial of the OX40 agonist ivuxolimab. These receptors originate from an adult with an advanced solid tumor such as melanoma, head and neck, liver or kidney cancer.

The chain combines TRBV10-3 with TRBJ2-5; 9 bases match TRBD1. The CDR3 is 15 amino acids. Germline V gene data show CDR1 as ENHRY and CDR2 as SYGVKD. J gave up 5 bases and V 3 bases, and 7 bases lay outside the gene matches. The CDR3 DNA is TGTGCCATCAGTGAAGGGACAGGGCGTTCTGAGACCCAGTACTTC. The encoded protein is CAISEGTGRSETQYF.

The chain has TRBV5-6 and TRBJ1-1, with 9 bases fitting TRBD1. CDR3 length: 13 amino acids. CDR1 and CDR2 (germline): SGHDT, YYEEEE. The J segment lost 4 bases and the V segment lost 3 bases, leaving 1 base of the junction unmatched. CDR3 sequence reads: CASSWDRATEAFF. For the CDR3, the DNA is TGTGCCAGCAGCTGGGACAGGGCCACTGAAGCTTTCTTT.

V and J are TRBV7-9 and TRBJ2-3; no definite D call. The CDR3 is 12 residues long. Trimming took 4 bases from V and 6 from J, leaving 8 bases between them. CDR1 is SEHNR and CDR2 is FQNEAQ in the germline V gene (reference sequence). Here the CDR3 DNA reads TGTGCCAGCAGCTCGGGTTCTGATACGCAGTATTTT. Its protein product is CASSSGSDTQYF.

The rearrangement joins TRBV6-4 to TRBJ2-7; TRBD1 is a possible D gene (6 bases). Germline assignment: CDR1 MRHNA and CDR2 SNTAGT. This CDR3 is built from 14 residues. V lost 4 bases and J lost 5, with 15 bases in between. The CDR3 DNA sequence: TGTGCCAGCAGTGGAAAGATCACAGGGCACGAGCAGTACTTC. It translates to CASSGKITGHEQYF.

This chain connects TRBV11-2 to TRBJ2-3; 7 nucleotides line up with TRBD2. The V gene's germline CDR1 is SGHAT and CDR2 FQNNGV. Trimming cost V 3 bases and J 4 bases; bases outside gene matches: 7. The CDR3 has 15 residues. CDR3 in amino acids: CASSFRGGSSDTQYF. Here the CDR3 DNA reads TGTGCCAGCAGCTTCCGGGGCGGGAGCTCAGATACGCAGTATTTT.

The V call is TRBV30, the J call TRBJ1-4; D ambiguous. Deletions cut 2 bases from V and 6 bases from J, with 16 bases between. The CDR3 is 15 amino acids. Germline V gene lookup returns CDR1 GTSNPN and CDR2 SVGIG (reference sequence). The CDR3 spells CAWSNDQWSDEKLFF. CDR3 DNA sequence: TGTGCCTGGAGTAATGATCAGTGGAGCGATGAAAAACTGTTTTTT.

The V call is TRBV30, the J call TRBJ2-7, with unresolved D. In germline, CDR1 is GTSNPN, CDR2 SVGIG (reference sequence). V was cut by 0 bases and J by 6 bases, with 21 bases left in between. The CDR3 is 16 residues long. The CDR3 region has the DNA TGTGCCTGGAGTGTGAGTTTAGGGCCCCCTCCCAGCGAGCAGTACTTC. It codes for CAWSVSLGPPPSEQYF.

The chain uses TRBV7-2 and TRBJ2-1, with TRBD2 identical over 8 bases. Germline CDR1 and CDR2: SGHTA and FQGNSA. With V trimmed by 1 base and J by 5 bases, 4 bases remained unmatched. The length of the CDR3 is 15 residues. CDR3: CASSLGLARNNEQFF. In nucleotides, the CDR3 is TGTGCCAGCAGCTTAGGACTAGCGCGTAACAATGAGCAGTTCTTC.

The chain recombines TRBV6-5 with TRBJ1-5; D unresolved. Germline V gives CDR1 MNHEY, CDR2 SVGAGI. This CDR3 has 13 residues. V was shortened by 0 bases and J by 4 bases, with 4 bases between the two germline ends. CDR3 nucleotides: TGTGCCAGCAGTTACTCCGCAAATCAGCCCCAGCATTTT. Residues: CASSYSANQPQHF.

This clone was seen only once. The rearrangement uses TRBV7-9 and TRBJ2-1, with D unclear. This CDR3 has 13 amino acids. Germline V CDR1 and CDR2: SEHNR, FQNEAQ (reference sequence). Trimming shortened V by 3 bases and J by 7 bases, and 10 bases separated the two germline ends. The chain's CDR3 is CASSLGTWNEQFF. The DNA of the CDR3 is TGTGCCAGCAGCTTGGGTACGTGGAATGAGCAGTTCTTC.

This rearrangement joins TRBV11-3 to TRBJ2-7; D is perhaps TRBD2 (6 bases). The ends were cut back, 5 bases at V and 1 base at J, with 12 bases in the middle. The CDR3 spans 14 residues. Germline loops: CDR1 SGHNT, CDR2 YENEEA. The CDR3 nucleotides are TGTGCCAGCAGCCGGAGGGCCGATTCCTACGAGCAGTACTTC. Residues: CASSRRADSYEQYF.